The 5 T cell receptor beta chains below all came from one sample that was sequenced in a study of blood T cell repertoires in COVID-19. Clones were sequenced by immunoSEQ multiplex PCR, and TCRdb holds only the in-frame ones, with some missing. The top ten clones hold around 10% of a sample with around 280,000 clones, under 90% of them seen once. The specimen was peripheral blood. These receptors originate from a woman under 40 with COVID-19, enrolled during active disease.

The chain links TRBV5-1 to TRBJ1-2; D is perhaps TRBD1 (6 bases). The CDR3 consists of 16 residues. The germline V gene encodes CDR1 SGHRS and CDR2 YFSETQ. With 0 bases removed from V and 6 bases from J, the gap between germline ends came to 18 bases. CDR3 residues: CASSLVSGGRLNGYTF. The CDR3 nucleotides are TGCGCCAGCAGCTTGGTATCGGGGGGCAGACTAAATGGCTACACCTTC.

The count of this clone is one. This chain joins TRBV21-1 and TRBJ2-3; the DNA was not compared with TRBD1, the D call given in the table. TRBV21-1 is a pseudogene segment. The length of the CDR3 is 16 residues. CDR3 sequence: CASSSSDTPCTDTQYF. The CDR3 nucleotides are TGTGCCAGCAGCTCCTCGGACACGCCTTGCACAGATACGCAGTATTTT.

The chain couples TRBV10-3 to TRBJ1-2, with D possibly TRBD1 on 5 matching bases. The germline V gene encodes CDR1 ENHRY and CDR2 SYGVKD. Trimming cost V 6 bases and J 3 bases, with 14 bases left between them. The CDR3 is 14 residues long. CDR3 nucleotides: TGTGCCATCAGGGGGGGGGAGGTGGACTATGGCTACACCTTC. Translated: CAIRGGEVDYGYTF.

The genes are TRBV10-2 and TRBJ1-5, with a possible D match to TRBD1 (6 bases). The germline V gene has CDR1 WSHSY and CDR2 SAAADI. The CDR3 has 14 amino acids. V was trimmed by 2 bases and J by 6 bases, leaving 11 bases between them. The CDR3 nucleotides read TGCGCCAGCAGTGAGAGGGGGGGCGTTCAGCCCCAGCATTTT. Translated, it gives CASSERGGVQPQHF.

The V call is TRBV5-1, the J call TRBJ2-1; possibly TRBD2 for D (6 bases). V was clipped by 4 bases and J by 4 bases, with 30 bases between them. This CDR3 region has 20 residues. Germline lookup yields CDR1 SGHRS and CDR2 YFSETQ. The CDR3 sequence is CASSHLIFGSTAGLYNEQFF. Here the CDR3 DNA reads TGCGCCAGCAGCCATTTAATATTTGGATCGACGGCGGGATTGTACAATGAGCAGTTCTTC.